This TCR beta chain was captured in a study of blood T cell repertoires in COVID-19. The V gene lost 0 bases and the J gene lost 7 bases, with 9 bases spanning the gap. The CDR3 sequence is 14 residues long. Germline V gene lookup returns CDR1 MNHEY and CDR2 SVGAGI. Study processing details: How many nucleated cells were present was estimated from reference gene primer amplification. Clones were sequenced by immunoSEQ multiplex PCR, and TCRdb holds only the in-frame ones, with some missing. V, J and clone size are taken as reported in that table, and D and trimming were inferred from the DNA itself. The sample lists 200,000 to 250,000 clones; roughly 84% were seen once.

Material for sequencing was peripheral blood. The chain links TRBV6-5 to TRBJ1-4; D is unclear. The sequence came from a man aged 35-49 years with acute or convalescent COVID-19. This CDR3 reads CASSYSHRSEKLFF. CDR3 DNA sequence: TGTGCCAGCAGTTACTCGCACAGAAGTGAAAAACTGTTTTTT.